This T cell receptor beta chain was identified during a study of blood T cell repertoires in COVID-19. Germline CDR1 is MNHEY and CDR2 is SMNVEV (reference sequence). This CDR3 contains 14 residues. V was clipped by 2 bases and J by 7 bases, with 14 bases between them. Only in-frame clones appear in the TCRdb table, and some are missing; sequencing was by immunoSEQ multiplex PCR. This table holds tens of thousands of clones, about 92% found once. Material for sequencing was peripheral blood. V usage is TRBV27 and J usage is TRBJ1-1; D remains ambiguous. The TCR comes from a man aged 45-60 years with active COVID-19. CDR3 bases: TGTGCCAGCAGTTTAAATGCGGGTAGTGATGAAGCTTTCTTT. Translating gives CASSLNAGSDEAFF.